The text below deals with one T cell receptor (beta chain). Its antigen is not identified. This specimen belongs to a study of T cell responses to AZD1222 COVID-19 vaccine. The CDR3 loop spans 15 amino acids. The V segment lost 5 bases and the J segment 6 bases; nucleotides outside the gene matches: 9. Per germline, CDR1 MGHRA and CDR2 YSYEKL. Sequenced by immunoSEQ multiplex PCR; TCRdb stores in-frame clones only, minus some. The sample records some 200,000 clones, 80% to 95% being singletons. Regarding the study as a whole: The donor group comprised mostly white British people and more females; the analysis possibly underestimated clonal diversity. Across spike, vaccine-associated CD4 TCRs were found, dominant at 160-218 and 743-854.

Pooling of second doses given at about 4 or about 12 weeks was done. The clonotype originates from an adult who received the AZD1222 COVID-19 vaccine. Sequenced material: peripheral blood, taken 28 days after the second AZD1222 dose. The V call is TRBV4-1, the J call TRBJ2-1; TRBD2 matches 8 bases. The CDR3 DNA reads as TGCGCCAGCAGCGGTGGCCTAGCGGGTGCCAATGAGCAGTTCTTC. It yields the protein CASSGGLAGANEQFF.